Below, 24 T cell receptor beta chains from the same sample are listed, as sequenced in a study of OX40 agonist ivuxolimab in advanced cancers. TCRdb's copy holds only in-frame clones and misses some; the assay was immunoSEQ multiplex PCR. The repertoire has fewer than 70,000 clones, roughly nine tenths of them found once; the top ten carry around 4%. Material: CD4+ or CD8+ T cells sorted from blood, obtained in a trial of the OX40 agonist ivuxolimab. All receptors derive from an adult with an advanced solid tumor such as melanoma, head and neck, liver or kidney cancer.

CDR3 in amino acids: CASSKGGIEGNGRNEQFF. CDR3 coding DNA: TGTGCCAGTAGTAAAGGGGGTATTGAGGGTAATGGGAGGAATGAGCAGTTCTTC. This chain uses TRBV19 with TRBJ2-1; D may correspond to TRBD1 or TRBD2 (6 bases each). V lost 4 bases and J lost 7, with 26 bases in between. The CDR3 runs to 18 residues. Germline V gives CDR1 LNHDA, CDR2 SQIVND (reference sequence).

CDR3 region: CASSQDGLPSTNEKLFF. The CDR3 region has the DNA TGCGCCAGCAGCCAAGATGGGTTGCCTTCAACTAATGAAAAACTGTTTTTT. The chain joins TRBV4-3 to TRBJ1-4; D gene unclear. The V gene's germline CDR1 is LGHNA and CDR2 YSLEER. The CDR3 sequence is 17 residues long. V lost 0 bases to trimming and J lost 0 bases, with 11 bases between them.

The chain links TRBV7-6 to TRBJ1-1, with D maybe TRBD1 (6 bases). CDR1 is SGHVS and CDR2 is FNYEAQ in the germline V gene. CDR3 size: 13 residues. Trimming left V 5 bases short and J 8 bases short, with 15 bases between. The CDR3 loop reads CASSQASGTEAFF. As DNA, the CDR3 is TGTGCCAGCAGCCAAGCCTCCGGGACAGAAGCTTTCTTT.

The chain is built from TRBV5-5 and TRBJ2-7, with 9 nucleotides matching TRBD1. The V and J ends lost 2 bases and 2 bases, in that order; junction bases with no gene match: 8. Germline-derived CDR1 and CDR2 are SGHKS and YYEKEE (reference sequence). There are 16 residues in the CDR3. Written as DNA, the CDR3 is TGTGCCAGCAGCTTACCCGGGACAGGGTCCCCCTACGAGCAGTACTTC. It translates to CASSLPGTGSPYEQYF.

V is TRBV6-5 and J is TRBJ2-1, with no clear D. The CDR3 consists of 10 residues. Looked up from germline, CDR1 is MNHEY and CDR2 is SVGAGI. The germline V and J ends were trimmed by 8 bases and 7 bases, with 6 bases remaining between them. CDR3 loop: CASGGNEQFF. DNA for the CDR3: TGTGCCAGCGGTGGGAATGAGCAGTTCTTC.

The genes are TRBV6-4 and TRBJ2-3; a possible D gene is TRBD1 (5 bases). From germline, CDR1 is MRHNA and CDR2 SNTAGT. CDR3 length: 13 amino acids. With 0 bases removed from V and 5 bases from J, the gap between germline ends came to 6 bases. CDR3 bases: TGTGCCAGCAGTGACTCAGGGGTAGATACGCAGTATTTT. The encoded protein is CASSDSGVDTQYF.

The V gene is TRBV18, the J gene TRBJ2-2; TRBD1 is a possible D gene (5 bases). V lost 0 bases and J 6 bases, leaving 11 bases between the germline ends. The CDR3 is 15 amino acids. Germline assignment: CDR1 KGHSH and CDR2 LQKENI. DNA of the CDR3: TGTGCCAGCTCACCACCGAAAGGGGCAGCCGGGGAGCTGTTTTTT. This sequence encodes CASSPPKGAAGELFF. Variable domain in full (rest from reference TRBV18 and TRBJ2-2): NAGVMQNPRHLVRRRGQEARLRCSPMKGHSHVYWYRQLPEEGLKFMVYLQKENIIDESGMPKERFSAEFPKEGPSILRIQQVVRGDSAAYFCASSPPKGAAGELFFGEGSRLTVL.

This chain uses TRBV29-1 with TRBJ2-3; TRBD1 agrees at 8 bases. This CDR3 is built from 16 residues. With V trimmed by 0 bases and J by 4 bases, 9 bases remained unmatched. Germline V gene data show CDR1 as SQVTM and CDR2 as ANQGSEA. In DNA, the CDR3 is TGCAGCGTTGAAGAGGACAGGGACTTGTTCGCAGATACGCAGTATTTT. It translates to CSVEEDRDLFADTQYF.

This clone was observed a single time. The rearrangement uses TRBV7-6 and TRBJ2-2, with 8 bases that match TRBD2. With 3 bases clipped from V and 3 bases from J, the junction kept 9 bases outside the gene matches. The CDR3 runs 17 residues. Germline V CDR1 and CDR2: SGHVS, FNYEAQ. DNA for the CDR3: TGTGCCAGCAGCTTCAACTGGGCTAGCGGGTACACCGGGGAGCTGTTTTTT. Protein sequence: CASSFNWASGYTGELFF.

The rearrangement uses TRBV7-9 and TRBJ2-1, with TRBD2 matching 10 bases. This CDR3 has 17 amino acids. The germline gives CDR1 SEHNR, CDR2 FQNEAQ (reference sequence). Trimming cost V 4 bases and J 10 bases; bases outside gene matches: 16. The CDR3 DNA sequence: TGTGCCAGCAGCTCACCGCTAGCGGGAGCGCGGTATGGAGAGCAGTTCTTC. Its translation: CASSSPLAGARYGEQFF.

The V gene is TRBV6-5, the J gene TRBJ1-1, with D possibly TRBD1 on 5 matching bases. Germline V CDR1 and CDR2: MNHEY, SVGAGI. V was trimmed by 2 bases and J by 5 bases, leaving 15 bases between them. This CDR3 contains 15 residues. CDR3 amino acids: CASSYQVVGGTEAFF. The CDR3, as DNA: TGTGCCAGCAGTTACCAGGTAGTCGGGGGGACTGAAGCTTTCTTT.

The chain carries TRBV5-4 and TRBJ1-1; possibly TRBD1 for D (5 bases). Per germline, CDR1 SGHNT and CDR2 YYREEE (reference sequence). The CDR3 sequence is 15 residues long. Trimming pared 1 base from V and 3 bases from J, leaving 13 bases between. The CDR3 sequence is CASSLPQGGDTEAFF. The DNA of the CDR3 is TGTGCCAGCAGCTTGCCGCAGGGAGGAGACACTGAAGCTTTCTTT.

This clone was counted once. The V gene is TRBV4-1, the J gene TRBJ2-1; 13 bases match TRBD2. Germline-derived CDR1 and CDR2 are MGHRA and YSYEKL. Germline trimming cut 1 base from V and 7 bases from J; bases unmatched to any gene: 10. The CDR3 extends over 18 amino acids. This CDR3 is CASSQAGPGTSGMNEQFF. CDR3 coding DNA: TGCGCCAGCAGCCAAGCCGGCCCCGGGACTAGCGGGATGAATGAGCAGTTCTTC.

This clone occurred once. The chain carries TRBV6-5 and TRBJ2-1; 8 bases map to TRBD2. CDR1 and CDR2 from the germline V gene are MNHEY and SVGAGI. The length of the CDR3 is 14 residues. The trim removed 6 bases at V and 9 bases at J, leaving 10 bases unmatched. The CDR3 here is CASRPGAGGPEQFF. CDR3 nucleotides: TGTGCCAGCAGACCCGGGGCGGGAGGACCTGAGCAGTTCTTC.

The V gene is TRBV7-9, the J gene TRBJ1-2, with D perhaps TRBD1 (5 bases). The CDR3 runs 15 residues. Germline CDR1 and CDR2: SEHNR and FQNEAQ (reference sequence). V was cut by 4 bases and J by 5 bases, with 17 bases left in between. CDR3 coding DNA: TGTGCCAGCAGCTGGGCCCCGGGGCGAGGGTATGGCTACACCTTC. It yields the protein CASSWAPGRGYGYTF.

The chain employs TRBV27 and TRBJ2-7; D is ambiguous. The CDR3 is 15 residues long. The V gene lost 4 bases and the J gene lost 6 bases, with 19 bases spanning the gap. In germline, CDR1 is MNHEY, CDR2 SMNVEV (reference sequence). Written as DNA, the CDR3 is TGTGCCAGCAGTTCAATTACTACATGGGGTGGCGAGCAGTACTTC. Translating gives CASSSITTWGGEQYF.

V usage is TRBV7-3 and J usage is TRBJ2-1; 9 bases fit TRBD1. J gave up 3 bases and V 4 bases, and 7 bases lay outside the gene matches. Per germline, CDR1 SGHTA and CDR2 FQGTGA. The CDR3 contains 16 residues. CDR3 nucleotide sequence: TGTGCCAGCAGCTCGGGGACAGGGAGGGGCTACAATGAGCAGTTCTTC. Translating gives CASSSGTGRGYNEQFF. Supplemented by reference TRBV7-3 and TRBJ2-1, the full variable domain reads GAGVSQTPSNKVTEKGKYVELRCDPISGHTALYWYRQSLGQGPEFLIYFQGTGAADDSGLPNDRFFAVRPEGSVSTLKIQRTERGDSAVYLCASSSGTGRGYNEQFFGPGTRLTVL.

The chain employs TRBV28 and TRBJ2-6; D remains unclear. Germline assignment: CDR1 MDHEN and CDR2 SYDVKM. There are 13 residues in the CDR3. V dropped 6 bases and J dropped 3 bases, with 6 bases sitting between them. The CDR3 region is CASRAYGANVLTF. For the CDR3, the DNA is TGTGCCAGCAGGGCGTATGGGGCCAACGTCCTGACTTTC.

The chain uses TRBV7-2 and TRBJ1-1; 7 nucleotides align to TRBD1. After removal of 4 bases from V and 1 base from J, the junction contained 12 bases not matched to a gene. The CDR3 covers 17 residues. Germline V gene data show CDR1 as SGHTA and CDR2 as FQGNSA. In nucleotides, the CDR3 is TGTGCCAGCAGCTCATACGGACAGGTCTATAAGAACACTGAAGCTTTCTTT. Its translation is CASSSYGQVYKNTEAFF.

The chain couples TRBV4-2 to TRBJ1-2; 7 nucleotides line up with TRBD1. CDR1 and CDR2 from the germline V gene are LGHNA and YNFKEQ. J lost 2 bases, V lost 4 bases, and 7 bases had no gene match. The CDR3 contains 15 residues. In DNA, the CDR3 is TGTGCCAGCAGCCCCCAAAGGGACAGCAACTATGGCTACACCTTC. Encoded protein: CASSPQRDSNYGYTF.

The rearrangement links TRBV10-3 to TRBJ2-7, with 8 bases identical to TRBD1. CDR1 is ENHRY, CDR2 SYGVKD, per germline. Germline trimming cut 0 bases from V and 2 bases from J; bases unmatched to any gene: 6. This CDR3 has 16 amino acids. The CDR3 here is CAISESAGTGTYEQYF. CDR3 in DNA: TGTGCCATCAGTGAGTCCGCCGGGACAGGAACCTACGAGCAGTACTTC.

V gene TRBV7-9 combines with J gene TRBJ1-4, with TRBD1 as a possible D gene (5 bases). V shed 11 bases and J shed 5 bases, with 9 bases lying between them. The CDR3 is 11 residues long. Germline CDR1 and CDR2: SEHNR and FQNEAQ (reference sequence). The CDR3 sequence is CALGENEKLFF. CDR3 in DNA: TGTGCCCTGGGGGAGAATGAAAAACTGTTTTTT. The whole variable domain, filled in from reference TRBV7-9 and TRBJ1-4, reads DTGVSQNPRHKITKRGQNVTFRCDPISEHNRLYWYRQTLGQGPEFLTYFQNEAQLEKSRLLSDRFSAERPKGSFSTLEIQRTEQGDSAMYLCALGENEKLFFGSGTQLSVL.

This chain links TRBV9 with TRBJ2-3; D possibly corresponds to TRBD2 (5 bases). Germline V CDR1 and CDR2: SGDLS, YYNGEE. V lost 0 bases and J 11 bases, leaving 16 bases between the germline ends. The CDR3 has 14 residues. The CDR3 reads CASSVASGSEGQYF. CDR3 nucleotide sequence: TGTGCCAGCAGCGTAGCTTCTGGGTCTGAGGGGCAGTATTTT.

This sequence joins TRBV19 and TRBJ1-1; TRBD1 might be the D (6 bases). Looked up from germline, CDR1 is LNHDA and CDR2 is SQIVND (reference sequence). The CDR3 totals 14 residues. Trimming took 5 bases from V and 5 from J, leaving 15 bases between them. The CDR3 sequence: CASSLQGSGTEAFF. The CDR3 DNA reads TGTGCCAGTAGTTTACAGGGAAGTGGGACTGAAGCTTTCTTT.